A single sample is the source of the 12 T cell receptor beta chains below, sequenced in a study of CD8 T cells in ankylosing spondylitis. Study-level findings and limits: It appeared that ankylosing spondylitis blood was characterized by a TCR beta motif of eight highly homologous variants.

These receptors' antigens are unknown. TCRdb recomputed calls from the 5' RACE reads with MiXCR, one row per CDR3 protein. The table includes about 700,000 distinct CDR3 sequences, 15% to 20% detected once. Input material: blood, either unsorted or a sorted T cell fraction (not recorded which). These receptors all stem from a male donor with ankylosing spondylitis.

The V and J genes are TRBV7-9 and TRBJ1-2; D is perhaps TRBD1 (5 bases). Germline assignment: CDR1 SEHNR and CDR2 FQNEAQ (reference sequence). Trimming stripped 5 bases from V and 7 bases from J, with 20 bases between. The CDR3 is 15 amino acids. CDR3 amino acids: CASSLLPPGGAGYTF. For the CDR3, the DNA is TGTGCCAGCAGCCTGTTGCCTCCGGGGGGTGCTGGCTACACCTTC.

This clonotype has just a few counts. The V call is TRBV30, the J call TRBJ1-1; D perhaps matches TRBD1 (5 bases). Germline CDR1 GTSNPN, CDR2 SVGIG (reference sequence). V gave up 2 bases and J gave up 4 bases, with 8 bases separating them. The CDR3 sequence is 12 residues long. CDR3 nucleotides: TGTGCCTGGAGTTCTGGGGGCACTGAAGCTTTCTTT. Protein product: CAWSSGGTEAFF.

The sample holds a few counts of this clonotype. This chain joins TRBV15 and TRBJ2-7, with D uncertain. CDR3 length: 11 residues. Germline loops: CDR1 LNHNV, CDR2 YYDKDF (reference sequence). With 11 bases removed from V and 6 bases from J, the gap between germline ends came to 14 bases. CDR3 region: CAAGELGEQYF. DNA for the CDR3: TGTGCCGCTGGCGAGTTGGGCGAGCAGTACTTC.

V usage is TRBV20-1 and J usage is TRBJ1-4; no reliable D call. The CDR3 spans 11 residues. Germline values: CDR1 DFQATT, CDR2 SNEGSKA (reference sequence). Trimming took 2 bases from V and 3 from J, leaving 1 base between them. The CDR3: CSARPNEKLFF. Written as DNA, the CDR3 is TGCAGTGCTAGACCTAATGAAAAACTGTTTTTT.

The CDR3 nucleotides are TGCAGCGTTGTCGGGGGGCTCTACGAGCAGTACTTC. It yields the protein CSVVGGLYEQYF. The rearrangement joins TRBV29-1 to TRBJ2-7; weak D call: TRBD2 (7 bases). V lost 4 bases to trimming and J lost 3 bases, with 10 bases between them. CDR1 SQVTM and CDR2 ANQGSEA come from the germline V gene. The CDR3 extends over 12 amino acids.

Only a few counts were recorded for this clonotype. In DNA form, the CDR3 reads TGTGCCAGCAGCCGGACGGGACTAGCGAAAGGGGATACGCAGTATTTT. This translates into CASSRTGLAKGDTQYF. V is TRBV4-2 and J is TRBJ2-3; 10 bases match TRBD2. The CDR3 runs to 16 residues. Per germline, CDR1 LGHNA and CDR2 YNFKEQ. V lost 4 bases, J lost 6 bases, and 10 bases stayed unmatched.

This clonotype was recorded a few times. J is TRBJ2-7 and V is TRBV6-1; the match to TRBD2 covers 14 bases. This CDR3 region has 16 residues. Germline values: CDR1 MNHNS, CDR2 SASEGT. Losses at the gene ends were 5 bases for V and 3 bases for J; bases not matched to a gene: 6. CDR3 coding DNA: TGTGCCAGCAGTAAACAGACTAGCGGGAGGGACTACGAGCAGTACTTC. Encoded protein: CASSKQTSGRDYEQYF.

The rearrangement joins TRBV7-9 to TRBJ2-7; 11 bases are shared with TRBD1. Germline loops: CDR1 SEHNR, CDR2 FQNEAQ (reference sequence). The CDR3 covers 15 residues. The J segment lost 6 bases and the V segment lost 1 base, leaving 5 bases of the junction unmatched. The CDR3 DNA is TGTGCCAGCAGCTTAGTGGGGACAGGGGGAGCCGAGCAGTACTTC. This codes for CASSLVGTGGAEQYF. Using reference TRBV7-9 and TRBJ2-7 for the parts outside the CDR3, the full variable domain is DTGVSQNPRHKITKRGQNVTFRCDPISEHNRLYWYRQTLGQGPEFLTYFQNEAQLEKSRLLSDRFSAERPKGSFSTLEIQRTEQGDSAMYLCASSLVGTGGAEQYFGPGTRLTVT.

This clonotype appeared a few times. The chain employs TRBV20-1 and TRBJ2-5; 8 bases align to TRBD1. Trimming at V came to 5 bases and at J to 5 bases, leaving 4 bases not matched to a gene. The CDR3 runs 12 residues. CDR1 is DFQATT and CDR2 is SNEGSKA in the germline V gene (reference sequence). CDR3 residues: CSARRQGETQYF. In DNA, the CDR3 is TGCAGTGCTCGCCGACAGGGGGAGACCCAGTACTTC.

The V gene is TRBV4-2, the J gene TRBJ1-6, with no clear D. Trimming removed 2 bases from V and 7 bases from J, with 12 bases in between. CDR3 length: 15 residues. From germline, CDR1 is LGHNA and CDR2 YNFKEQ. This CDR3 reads CASSQSDGLNSPLHF. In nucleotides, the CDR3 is TGTGCCAGCAGCCAATCGGACGGATTAAATTCACCCCTCCACTTT.

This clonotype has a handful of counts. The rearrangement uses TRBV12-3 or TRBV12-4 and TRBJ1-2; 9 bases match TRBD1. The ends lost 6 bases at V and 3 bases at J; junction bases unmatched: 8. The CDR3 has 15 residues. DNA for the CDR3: TGTGCCAGCAGCCCGGACAGGGGTTTTTACTATGGCTACACCTTC. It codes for CASSPDRGFYYGYTF.

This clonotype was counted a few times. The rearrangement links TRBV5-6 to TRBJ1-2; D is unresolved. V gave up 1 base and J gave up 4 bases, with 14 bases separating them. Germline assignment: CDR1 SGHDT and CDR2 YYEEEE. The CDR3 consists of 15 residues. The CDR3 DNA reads TGTGCCAGCAGCTTGAGTCCGGGTACCCTCTATGGCTACACCTTC. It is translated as CASSLSPGTLYGYTF.